Listed here are 24 T cell receptor beta chains from one sample, sequenced in a study of T cells in Graves' hyperthyroidism and ophthalmopathy. RNA transcripts were the template for amplifying TCR beta CDR3 regions. In the first-round RT-PCR of the TCR CDR3, the HTBI primer set was used. Via MiXCR, TCRdb re-called the multiplex PCR reads, giving one row per CDR3 protein. The table lists 500,000 to 600,000 distinct CDR3 sequences, 16% of them singletons. Source material: blood. These TCRs come from a woman between 18 and 29 years old with Graves' hyperthyroidism.

This clonotype was counted a few times. J is TRBJ2-7 and V is TRBV5-6; D is unresolved. Germline assignment: CDR1 SGHDT and CDR2 YYEEEE. The ends were cut back, 4 bases at V and 1 base at J, with 12 bases in the middle. The CDR3 extends over 14 amino acids. The CDR3: CASSRWSGSYEQYF. CDR3 in DNA: TGTGCCAGCAGCCGCTGGTCCGGGTCCTACGAGCAGTACTTC.

This clonotype was seen ten or more times. The rearrangement links TRBV6-1 to TRBJ2-7, with 7 bases aligning to TRBD2. CDR1 MNHNS and CDR2 SASEGT come from the germline V gene. This CDR3 comprises 14 residues. Trimming at V came to 6 bases and at J to 5 bases, leaving 10 bases not matched to a gene. CDR3 amino acids: CASRPPGGLHEQYF. The CDR3 region has the DNA TGTGCCAGCAGACCCCCCGGGGGGTTGCACGAGCAGTACTTC.

Many counts were recorded for this clonotype. The genes are TRBV5-1 and TRBJ2-2, with a weak D call TRBD1 (5 bases). The CDR3 is 15 amino acids. Trimming cost V 0 bases and J 1 base, with 7 bases left between them. The germline CDR1 and CDR2 sequences are SGHRS and YFSETQ. The CDR3 nucleotides read TGCGCCAGCAGCTTGGTAACAGGGAACACCGGGGAGCTGTTTTTT. It is translated as CASSLVTGNTGELFF.

This clonotype was seen many times. The rearrangement links TRBV12-3 or TRBV12-4 to TRBJ1-2, with D uncertain. The CDR3 extends over 15 amino acids. V lost 2 bases to trimming and J lost 4 bases, with 14 bases between them. CDR3 residues: CASSLYGEGGYGYTF. The CDR3 coding sequence is TGTGCCAGCAGTTTATACGGGGAGGGAGGCTATGGCTACACCTTC.

This clonotype was counted ten times or more. The chain employs TRBV20-1 and TRBJ1-4; no reliable D call. This CDR3 spans 13 amino acids. Per the germline V gene, CDR1 is DFQATT and CDR2 is SNEGSKA (reference sequence). Trimming removed 6 bases at V and 0 bases at J, with 8 bases between. The CDR3 coding sequence is TGCAGTGCCACTTTTGCAACTAATGAAAAACTGTTTTTT. Protein sequence: CSATFATNEKLFF.

This clonotype was seen repeatedly, ten times or more. The chain uses TRBV6-2 or TRBV6-3 and TRBJ1-1; possibly TRBD1 for D (6 bases). CDR1 is MNHEY, CDR2 SVGEGT, per germline. The ends were cut back, 5 bases at V and 0 bases at J, with 10 bases in the middle. This CDR3 contains 14 residues. Here the CDR3 reads CASSPGHLNTEAFF. The CDR3 bases are TGTGCCAGCAGTCCGGGACATCTGAACACTGAAGCTTTCTTT.

The table lists this clonotype with many counts. The genes are TRBV7-8 and TRBJ2-7; no clear D gene. Looked up from germline, CDR1 is SGHVS and CDR2 is FQNEAQ. Deletions cut 1 base from V and 2 bases from J, with 9 bases between. The CDR3 sequence is 14 residues long. The CDR3 DNA reads as TGTGCCAGCAGCTTAGTTAGCAGAGCCTACGAGCAGTACTTC. It yields the protein CASSLVSRAYEQYF.

This clonotype was picked up many times. The genes are TRBV28 and TRBJ1-5, with a tentative D call TRBD1 (6 bases). Germline loops: CDR1 MDHEN, CDR2 SYDVKM. This CDR3 comprises 17 residues. Between the trimmed V and J ends, which lost 5 bases and 6 bases, there was a span of 23 bases. The CDR3 protein is CASSPPSTGRPGQPQHF. The DNA of the CDR3 is TGTGCCAGCAGTCCTCCCTCCACAGGGCGCCCGGGTCAGCCCCAGCATTTT.

J is TRBJ2-7 and V is TRBV4-1, with D uncertain. Trimming stripped 4 bases from V and 0 bases from J, with 10 bases between. CDR1 MGHRA and CDR2 YSYEKL come from the germline V gene. The CDR3 has 14 residues. The DNA for the CDR3 is TGCGCCAGCAGCCGAGACCTAACCTCCTACGAGCAGTACTTC. Residues: CASSRDLTSYEQYF.

This clonotype occurred many times. The gene calls are TRBV3-1 and TRBJ2-5; 8 bases line up with TRBD2. Germline trimming cut 4 bases from V and 5 bases from J; bases unmatched to any gene: 9. The CDR3 runs to 15 residues. Germline values: CDR1 LGHDT, CDR2 YNNKEL (reference sequence). The CDR3 nucleotides are TGTGCCAGCAGCCGGTTCGGGGGGGCTATGGAGACCCAGTACTTC. It is translated as CASSRFGGAMETQYF.

This clonotype was counted many times. The chain couples TRBV3-1 to TRBJ2-5; 7 nucleotides line up with TRBD2. CDR3 length: 15 amino acids. V lost 0 bases, J lost 5 bases, and 6 bases stayed unmatched. The V gene's germline CDR1 is LGHDT and CDR2 YNNKEL (reference sequence). CDR3 sequence (DNA): TGTGCCAGCAGCCAAGATCTGGGGGGGTGGGAGACCCAGTACTTC. This encodes CASSQDLGGWETQYF.

This clonotype was counted between two and nine times. The DNA for the CDR3 is TGTGCCATCGATGCAGGGTTTGATGAGCAGTTCTTC. Encoded protein: CAIDAGFDEQFF. This chain uses TRBV10-3 with TRBJ2-1; weak D call: TRBD1 (5 bases). In germline, CDR1 is ENHRY, CDR2 SYGVKD. The CDR3 extends over 12 amino acids. V was shortened by 8 bases and J by 8 bases, with 13 bases between the two germline ends.

The chain recombines TRBV6-5 with TRBJ2-1, with 14 bases fitting TRBD2. In germline, CDR1 is MNHEY, CDR2 SVGAGI. This CDR3 is built from 16 residues. Trimming cost V 4 bases and J 7 bases; bases outside gene matches: 6. CDR3 loop: CASSSLGTSGSNEQFF. CDR3 sequence (DNA): TGTGCCAGCAGTTCACTCGGGACTAGCGGGAGTAATGAGCAGTTCTTC.

This clonotype came up a few times. This sequence joins TRBV20-1 and TRBJ1-5; D is ambiguous. Trimming cost V 6 bases and J 3 bases, with 9 bases left between them. CDR3 length: 12 amino acids. Germline V CDR1 and CDR2: DFQATT, SNEGSKA (reference sequence). CDR3 DNA sequence: TGCAGTGCCCGAGCACTCAATCAGCCCCAGCATTTT. Translating it yields CSARALNQPQHF.

This clonotype was counted at least ten times. J is TRBJ2-7 and V is TRBV11-2; TRBD2 agrees at 8 bases. In germline, CDR1 is SGHAT, CDR2 FQNNGV. The CDR3 is 16 amino acids. V lost 3 bases and J lost 6; bases outside the gene matches: 13. The CDR3 region is CASSLGAGGTLVEQYF. In DNA form, the CDR3 reads TGTGCCAGCAGCTTGGGGGCGGGGGGAACTTTGGTCGAGCAGTACTTC.

This clonotype was observed many times. The chain has TRBV5-5 and TRBJ1-1; D might be TRBD1 (6 bases). The V gene's germline CDR1 is SGHKS and CDR2 YYEKEE (reference sequence). V shed 4 bases and J shed 5 bases, with 15 bases lying between them. The CDR3 is made up of 14 amino acids. CDR3: CASSPSRGRTEAFF. CDR3 DNA: TGTGCCAGCAGCCCGTCTCGGGGGCGTACTGAAGCTTTCTTT.

This clonotype appeared many times. The genes are TRBV7-8 and TRBJ1-2; D gene ambiguous. V gave up 5 bases and J gave up 0 bases, with 10 bases separating them. CDR1 is SGHVS, CDR2 FQNEAQ, per germline. This CDR3 has 14 amino acids. The CDR3 region is CASSKTEPNYGYTF. CDR3 coding DNA: TGTGCCAGCAGCAAGACGGAACCTAACTATGGCTACACCTTC.

The J gene is TRBJ1-4, the V gene TRBV14; tentative D call: TRBD1 (6 bases). The germline gives CDR1 SGHDN, CDR2 FVKESK. V lost 1 base and J 8 bases, leaving 11 bases between the germline ends. The CDR3 consists of 14 residues. CDR3: CASSQGGGDEKLFF. For the CDR3, the DNA is TGTGCCAGCAGCCAAGGTGGGGGCGACGAAAAACTGTTTTTT.

V gene TRBV29-1 combines with J gene TRBJ2-7, with TRBD2 matching 7 bases. CDR1 and CDR2 from the germline V gene are SQVTM and ANQGSEA. V shed 1 base and J 0 bases; nucleotides not matched to a gene: 9. The CDR3 length is 16 residues. The DNA of the CDR3 is TGCAGCGTTGAAGGACTAGCTGAAACTAGCTCCTACGAGCAGTACTTC. The encoded protein is CSVEGLAETSSYEQYF.

Concerning this clonotype itself: Mismatch with germline at one junction end may stem from a read error. The CDR3 loop reads CASRPSGNNEQLF. The CDR3 nucleotides are TGTGCCAGCAGGCCTAGCGGGAACAATGAGCAGCTCTTC. The chain couples TRBV12-3 or TRBV12-4 to TRBJ2-1; 9 bases match TRBD2. The CDR3 sequence is 13 residues long.

In this sample, this clonotype turned up a few times. V and J are TRBV7-9 and TRBJ1-1; D remains ambiguous. Trimming shortened V by 8 bases and J by 6 bases, and 22 bases separated the two germline ends. CDR1 is SEHNR, CDR2 FQNEAQ, per germline (reference sequence). The CDR3 loop spans 15 amino acids. CDR3 sequence reads: CASGPGGRVSAEAFF. DNA for the CDR3: TGTGCCAGCGGCCCAGGCGGGCGCGTATCGGCTGAAGCTTTCTTT. Filled out from reference TRBV7-9 and TRBJ1-1, the complete variable domain reads DTGVSQNPRHKITKRGQNVTFRCDPISEHNRLYWYRQTLGQGPEFLTYFQNEAQLEKSRLLSDRFSAERPKGSFSTLEIQRTEQGDSAMYLCASGPGGRVSAEAFFGQGTRLTVV.

V and J are TRBV6-1 and TRBJ2-3; TRBD2 agrees at 8 bases. Trimming at V came to 8 bases and at J to 6 bases, leaving 7 bases not matched to a gene. The CDR3 covers 13 residues. The germline V gene encodes CDR1 MNHNS and CDR2 SASEGT. The CDR3 is CASVPGGPDTQYF. The CDR3 DNA reads TGTGCCAGCGTCCCGGGAGGGCCCGATACGCAGTATTTT.

The chain employs TRBV28 and TRBJ2-7, with 8 bases fitting TRBD1. V shed 5 bases, J shed 3 bases, and the junction held 9 bases outside the gene matches. In germline, CDR1 is MDHEN, CDR2 SYDVKM. CDR3 length equals 15 residues. Written as DNA, the CDR3 is TGTGCCAGCAGTGAGGGGATAACAGGGGGCTACGAGCAGTACTTC. It encodes CASSEGITGGYEQYF.

This clonotype was recorded a few times. The chain employs TRBV13 and TRBJ2-3, with D perhaps matching TRBD2 (5 bases). The CDR3 is made up of 14 amino acids. Germline V gives CDR1 PRHDT, CDR2 FYEKMQ (reference sequence). V lost 0 bases, J lost 2 bases, and 6 bases lay in between. CDR3 residues: CASSLGRDTDTQYF. In nucleotides, the CDR3 is TGTGCCAGCAGCTTAGGTCGGGACACAGATACGCAGTATTTT.